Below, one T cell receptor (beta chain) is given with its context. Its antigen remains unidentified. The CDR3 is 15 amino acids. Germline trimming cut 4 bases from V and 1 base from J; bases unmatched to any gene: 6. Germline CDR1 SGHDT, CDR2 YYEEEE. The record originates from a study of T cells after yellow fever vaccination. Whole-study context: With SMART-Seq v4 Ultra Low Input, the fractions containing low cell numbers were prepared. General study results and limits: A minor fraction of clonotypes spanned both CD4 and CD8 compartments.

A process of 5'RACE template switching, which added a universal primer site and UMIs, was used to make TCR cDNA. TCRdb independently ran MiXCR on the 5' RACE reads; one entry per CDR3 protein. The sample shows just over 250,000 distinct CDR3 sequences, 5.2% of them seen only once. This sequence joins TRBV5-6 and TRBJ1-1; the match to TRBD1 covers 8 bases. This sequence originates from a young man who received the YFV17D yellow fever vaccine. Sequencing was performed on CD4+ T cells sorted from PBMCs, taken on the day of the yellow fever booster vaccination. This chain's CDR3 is CASSLQGASNTEAFF. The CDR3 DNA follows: TGTGCCAGCAGCCTCCAGGGGGCGTCGAACACTGAAGCTTTCTTT.